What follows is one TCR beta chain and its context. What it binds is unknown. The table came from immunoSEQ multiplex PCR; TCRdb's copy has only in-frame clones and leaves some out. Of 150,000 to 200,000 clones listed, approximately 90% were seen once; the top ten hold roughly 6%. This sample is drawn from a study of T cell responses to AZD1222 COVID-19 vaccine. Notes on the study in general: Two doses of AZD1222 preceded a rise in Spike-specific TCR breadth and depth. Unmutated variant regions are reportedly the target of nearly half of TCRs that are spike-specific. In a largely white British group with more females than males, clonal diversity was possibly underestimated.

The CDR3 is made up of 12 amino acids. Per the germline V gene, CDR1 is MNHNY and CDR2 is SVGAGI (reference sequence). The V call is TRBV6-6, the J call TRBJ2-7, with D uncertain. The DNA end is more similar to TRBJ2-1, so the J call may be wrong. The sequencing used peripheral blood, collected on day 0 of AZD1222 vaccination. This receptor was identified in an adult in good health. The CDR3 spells CASSYFGNEQFF. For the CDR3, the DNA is TGTGCCAGCAGTTACTTCGGGAATGAGCAGTTCTTC.